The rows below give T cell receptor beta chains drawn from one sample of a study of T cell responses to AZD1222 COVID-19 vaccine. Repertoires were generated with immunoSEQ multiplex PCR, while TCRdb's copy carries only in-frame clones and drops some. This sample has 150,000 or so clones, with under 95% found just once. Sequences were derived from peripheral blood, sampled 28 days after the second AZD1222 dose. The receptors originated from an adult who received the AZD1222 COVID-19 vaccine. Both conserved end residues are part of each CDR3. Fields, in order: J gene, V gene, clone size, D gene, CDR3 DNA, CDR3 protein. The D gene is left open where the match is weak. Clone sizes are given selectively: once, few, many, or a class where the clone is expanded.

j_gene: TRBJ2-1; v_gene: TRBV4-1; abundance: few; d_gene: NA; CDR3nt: TGCGCCAGCAGCCGAAGACAGGATGGGTACAATGAGCAGTTCTTC; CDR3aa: CASSRRQDGYNEQFF
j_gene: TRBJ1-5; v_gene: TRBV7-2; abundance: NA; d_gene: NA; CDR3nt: TGTGCCAGCAGCGTATCCGGGACGACGGGTCTTCAGCCCCAGCATTTT; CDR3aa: CASSVSGTTGLQPQHF
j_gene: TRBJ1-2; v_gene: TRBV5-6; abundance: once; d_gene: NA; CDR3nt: TGTGCCAGCAGCTTGGAAGTTTCAGCCTATGGCTACACCTTC; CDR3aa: CASSLEVSAYGYTF
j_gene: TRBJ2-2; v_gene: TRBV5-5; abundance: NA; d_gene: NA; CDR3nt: TGTGCCAGCAGCGGGAGACATAGGTCCGGGGAGCTGTTTTTT; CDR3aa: CASSGRHRSGELFF
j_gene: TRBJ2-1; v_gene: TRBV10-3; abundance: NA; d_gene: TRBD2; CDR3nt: TGTGCCATCAGTGAACCACCGGGACTAAACAATGAGCAGTTCTTC; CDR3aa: CAISEPPGLNNEQFF
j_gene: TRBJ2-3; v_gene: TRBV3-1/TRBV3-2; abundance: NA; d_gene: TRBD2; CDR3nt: TGTGCCAGCAGCTTGCGGGGGGCCTACACAGATACGCAGTATTTT; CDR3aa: CASSLRGAYTDTQYF
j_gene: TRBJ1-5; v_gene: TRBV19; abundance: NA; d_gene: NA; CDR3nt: TGTGCCAGTAGTATCGGGGATCAGCCCCAGCATTTT; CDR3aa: CASSIGDQPQHF
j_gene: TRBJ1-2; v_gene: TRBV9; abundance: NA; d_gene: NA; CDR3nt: TGTGCCAGCAGCCGACATTTGACAGCCAGTCCAGAAGCTAACTATGGCTACACCTTC; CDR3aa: CASSRHLTASPEANYGYTF
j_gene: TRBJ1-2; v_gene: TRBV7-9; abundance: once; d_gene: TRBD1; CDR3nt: TGTGCCAGCAGCTCGGGGACAGGACTCGGCTACACCTTC; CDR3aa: CASSSGTGLGYTF
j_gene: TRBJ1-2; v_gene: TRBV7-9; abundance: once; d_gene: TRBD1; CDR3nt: TGTGCCAGCAGCTCGGGAGGTGAAGGGGGCATTTACTATGGCTACACCTTC; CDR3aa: CASSSGGEGGIYYGYTF
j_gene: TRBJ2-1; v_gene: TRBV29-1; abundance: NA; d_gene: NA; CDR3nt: TGCAGCGTTGAGAGGTTAGATCGTGACAATGAGCAGTTCTTC; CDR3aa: CSVERLDRDNEQFF
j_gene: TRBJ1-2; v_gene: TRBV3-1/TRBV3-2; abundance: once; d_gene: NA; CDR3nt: TGTGCCAGCAGCCACGAAACGGGCAGGGCTGGGGTTAACTATGGCTACACCTTC; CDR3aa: CASSHETGRAGVNYGYTF
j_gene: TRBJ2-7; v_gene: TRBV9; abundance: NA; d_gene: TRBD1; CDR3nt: TGTGCCAGCAGCTCAGAAGGGACAGGCGTCAACTACGAGCAGTACTTC; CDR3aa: CASSSEGTGVNYEQYF
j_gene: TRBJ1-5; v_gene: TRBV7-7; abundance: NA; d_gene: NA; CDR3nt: TGTGCTAGCACCTTGAGGGGGAGCAATCAGCCCCAGCATTTT; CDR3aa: CASTLRGSNQPQHF
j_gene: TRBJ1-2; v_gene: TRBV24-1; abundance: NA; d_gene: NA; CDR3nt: TGTGCCACTGAAGATCCAGGGGCGACTAACTATGGCTACACCTTC; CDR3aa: CATEDPGATNYGYTF
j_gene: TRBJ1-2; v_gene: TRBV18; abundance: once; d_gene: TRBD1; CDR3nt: TGTGCCAGCTCACCCAGGCAGGGGGTCGACTATGGCTACACCTTC; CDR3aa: CASSPRQGVDYGYTF
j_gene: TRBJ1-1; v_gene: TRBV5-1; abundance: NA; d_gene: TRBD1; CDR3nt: TGCGCCAGCAGCATAGGGGACAGTATGGACGCTTTCTTT; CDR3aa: CASSIGDSMDAFF
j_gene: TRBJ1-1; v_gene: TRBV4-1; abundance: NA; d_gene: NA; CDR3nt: TGCGCCAGCAGCCAAGATGGCGGGAACACTGAAGCTTTCTTT; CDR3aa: CASSQDGGNTEAFF
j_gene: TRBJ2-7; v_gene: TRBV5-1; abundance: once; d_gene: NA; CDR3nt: TGCGCCAGCAGCGTCCTCACAGGGGAGGGCGAGCAGTACTTC; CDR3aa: CASSVLTGEGEQYF
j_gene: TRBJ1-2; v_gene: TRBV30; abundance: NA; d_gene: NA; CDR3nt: TGTGCCTGGACTTCCGGGGGCTCTAACTATGGCTACACCTTC; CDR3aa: CAWTSGGSNYGYTF
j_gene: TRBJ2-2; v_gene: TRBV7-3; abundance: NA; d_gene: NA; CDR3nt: TGTGCCAGCAGCTTAATCCCCGGGACTGCGAACACCGGGGAGCTGTTTTTT; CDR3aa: CASSLIPGTANTGELFF
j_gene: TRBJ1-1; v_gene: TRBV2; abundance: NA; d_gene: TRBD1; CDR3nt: TGTGCCAGCGGCGGGACAGGGGTGGGCACTGAAGCTTTCTTT; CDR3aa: CASGGTGVGTEAFF
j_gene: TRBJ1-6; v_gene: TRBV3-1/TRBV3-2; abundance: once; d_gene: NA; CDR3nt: TGTGCCAGCAGCCGGGGAGGGGGGCTGGGGGATAATTCACCCCTCCACTTT; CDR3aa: CASSRGGGLGDNSPLHF
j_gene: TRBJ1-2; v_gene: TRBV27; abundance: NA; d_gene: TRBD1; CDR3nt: TGTGCCAGCAGTCTCACAGGGGATGGCTACACCTTC; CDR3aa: CASSLTGDGYTF
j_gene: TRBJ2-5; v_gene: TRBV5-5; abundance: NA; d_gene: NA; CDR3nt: TGTGCCAGCAGCTTGACAGGTACTAAAGAGACCCAGTACTTC; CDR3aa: CASSLTGTKETQYF
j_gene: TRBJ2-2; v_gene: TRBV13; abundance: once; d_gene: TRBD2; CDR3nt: TGTGCCAGCAGCCCAAGACTAGCGGGAGGGCCCAATCCCGGGGAGCTGTTTTTT; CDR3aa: CASSPRLAGGPNPGELFF
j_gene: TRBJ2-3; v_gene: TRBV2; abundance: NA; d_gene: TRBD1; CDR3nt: TGTGCCAGCAGGAGCCAGGGACAGGATCATACGCAGTATTTT; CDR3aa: CASRSQGQDHTQYF
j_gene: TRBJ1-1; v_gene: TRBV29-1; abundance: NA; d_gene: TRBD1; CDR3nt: TGCAGCGGGGGACAGGGCGAAACTGAAGCTTTCTTT; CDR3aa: CSGGQGETEAFF
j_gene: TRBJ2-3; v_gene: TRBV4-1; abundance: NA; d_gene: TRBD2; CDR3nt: TGCGCCAGCAGCGCCCGGACTAGCGGGAGCACAGATACGCAGTATTTT; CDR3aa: CASSARTSGSTDTQYF
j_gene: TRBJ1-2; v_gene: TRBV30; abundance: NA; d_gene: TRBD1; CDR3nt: TGTGCCTTAGAGGTGACAGGGGGCTTCGGGTATGGCTACACCTTC; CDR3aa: CALEVTGGFGYGYTF
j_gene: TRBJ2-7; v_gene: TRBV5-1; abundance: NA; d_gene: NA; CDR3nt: TGCGCCAGCAGTGGGGGAGCCAACTCCTACGAGCAGTACTTC; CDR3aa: CASSGGANSYEQYF
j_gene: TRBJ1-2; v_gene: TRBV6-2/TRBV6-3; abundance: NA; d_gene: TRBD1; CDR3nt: TGTGCCAGCAGTAACCGTGGACAGGACACCTTC; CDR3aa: CASSNRGQDTF
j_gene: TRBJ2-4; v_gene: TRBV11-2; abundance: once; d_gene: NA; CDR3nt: TGTGCCAGCAGCTTAGATCGCGGGCCACCAGCCAAAAACATTCAGTACTTC; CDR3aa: CASSLDRGPPAKNIQYF
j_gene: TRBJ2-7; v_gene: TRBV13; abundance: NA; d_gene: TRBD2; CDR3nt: TGTGCCAGCAGCTCGCCCACCCTAGCGGGAGGGCAAGGATCCTACGAGCAGTACTTC; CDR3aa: CASSSPTLAGGQGSYEQYF
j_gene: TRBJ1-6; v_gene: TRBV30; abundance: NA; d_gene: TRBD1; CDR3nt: TGTGCCTGGTCGGGACAGGGGATTTATAATTCACCCCTCCACTTT; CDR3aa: CAWSGQGIYNSPLHF
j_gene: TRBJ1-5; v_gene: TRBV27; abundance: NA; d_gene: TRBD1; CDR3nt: TGTGCCAGCAGTCGCCAGGGGGGCGGCAATCAGCCCCAGCATTTT; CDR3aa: CASSRQGGGNQPQHF
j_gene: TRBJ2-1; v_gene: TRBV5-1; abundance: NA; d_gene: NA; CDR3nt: TGCGCCAGCAGCTCGCCCTTTAAACCGAGTATAGCCAATGAGCAGTTCTTC; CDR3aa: CASSSPFKPSIANEQFF
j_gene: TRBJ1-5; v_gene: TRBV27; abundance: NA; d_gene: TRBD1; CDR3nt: TGTGCCAGCAGTCTGGGACAGGAGAGTCTTCAGCCCCAGCATTTT; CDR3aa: CASSLGQESLQPQHF
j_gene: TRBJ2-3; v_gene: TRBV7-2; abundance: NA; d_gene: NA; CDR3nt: TGTGCCAGCAGCTTGGGGAGGAACACAGATACGCAGTATTTT; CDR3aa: CASSLGRNTDTQYF
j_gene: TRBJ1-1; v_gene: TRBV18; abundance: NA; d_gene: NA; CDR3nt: TGTGCCAGCTCTCGCCGGGGGGCAACAAACACTGAAGCTTTCTTT; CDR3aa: CASSRRGATNTEAFF
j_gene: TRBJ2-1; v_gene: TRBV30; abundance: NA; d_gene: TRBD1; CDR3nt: TGTGCCTGGAGTCGGACAGGCGAGGCCCCCGAGCAGTTCTTC; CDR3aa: CAWSRTGEAPEQFF
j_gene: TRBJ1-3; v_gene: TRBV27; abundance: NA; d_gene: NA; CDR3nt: TGTGCCAACTTCGCCGACAGGATCTCTGGAAACACCATATATTTT; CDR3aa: CANFADRISGNTIYF
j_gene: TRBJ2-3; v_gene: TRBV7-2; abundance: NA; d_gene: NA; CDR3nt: TGTGCCAGCAGCTCCCGCCGAAAGGGGGATACGCAGTATTTT; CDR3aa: CASSSRRKGDTQYF
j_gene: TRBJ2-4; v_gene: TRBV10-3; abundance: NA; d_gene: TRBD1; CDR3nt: TGTGCCATCAGCCGGGACAGGGAAAACATTCAGTACTTC; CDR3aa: CAISRDRENIQYF
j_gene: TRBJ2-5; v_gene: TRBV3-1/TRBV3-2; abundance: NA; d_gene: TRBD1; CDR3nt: TGTGCCAGCAGCCAAGAATCGGCGACAGGGAAAGAGACCCAGTACTTC; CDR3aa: CASSQESATGKETQYF
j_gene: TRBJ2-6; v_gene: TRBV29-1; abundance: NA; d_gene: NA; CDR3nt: TGCAGCGCCCGGAGGGCTGGGGCCAACGTCCTGACTTTC; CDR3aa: CSARRAGANVLTF
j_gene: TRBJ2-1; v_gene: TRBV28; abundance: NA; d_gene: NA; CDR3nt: TGTGCCAGCAGTATCCTCAGGACTCCTATTAATGAGCAGTTCTTC; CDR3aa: CASSILRTPINEQFF
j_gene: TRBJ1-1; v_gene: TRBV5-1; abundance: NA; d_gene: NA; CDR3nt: TGCGCCAGCAGCCTGGGACGCCCGAACACTGAAGCTTTCTTT; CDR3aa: CASSLGRPNTEAFF
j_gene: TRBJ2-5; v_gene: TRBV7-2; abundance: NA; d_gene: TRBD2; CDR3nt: TGTGCCAGCAGCTTAGGGGGAGGGCTAGCCTTCGCGACCCAGTACTTC; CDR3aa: CASSLGGGLAFATQYF
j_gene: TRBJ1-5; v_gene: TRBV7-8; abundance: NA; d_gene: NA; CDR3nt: TGTGCCAGCAGCTTCTCGGACACGAGCAATCAGCCCCAGCATTTT; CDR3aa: CASSFSDTSNQPQHF
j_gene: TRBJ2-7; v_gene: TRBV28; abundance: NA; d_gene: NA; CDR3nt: TGTGCCAGCAGTTTCTATACCTACGAGCAGTACTTC; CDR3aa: CASSFYTYEQYF
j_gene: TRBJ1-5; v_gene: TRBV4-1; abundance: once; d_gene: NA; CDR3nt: TGCGCCAGCAGCCCAGTAAGCAATCAGCCCCAGCATTTT; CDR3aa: CASSPVSNQPQHF
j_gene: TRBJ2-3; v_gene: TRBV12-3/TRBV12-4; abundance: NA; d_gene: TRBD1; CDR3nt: TGTGCCAGCAGCGACAGGGTAACAGATACGCAGTATTTT; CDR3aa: CASSDRVTDTQYF
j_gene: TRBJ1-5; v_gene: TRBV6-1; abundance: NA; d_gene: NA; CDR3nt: TGTGCCAGCAGTGAAGCCTCGAATCAGCCCCAGCATTTT; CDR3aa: CASSEASNQPQHF
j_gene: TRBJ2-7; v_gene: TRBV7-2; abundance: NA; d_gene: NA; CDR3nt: TGTGCCAGCAGCTTAGGGCAGGGCGTCCCCTACGAGCAGTACTTC; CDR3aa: CASSLGQGVPYEQYF
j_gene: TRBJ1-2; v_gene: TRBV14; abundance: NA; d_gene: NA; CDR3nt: TGTGCCAGCAGCCCTCAACAGTTCACTAACTATGGCTACACCTTC; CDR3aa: CASSPQQFTNYGYTF
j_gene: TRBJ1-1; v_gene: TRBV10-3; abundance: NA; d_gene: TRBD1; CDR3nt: TGTGCCATCAGTGAGTCACTGGACAGGGTGGTTTGGACTGAAGCTTTCTTT; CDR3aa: CAISESLDRVVWTEAFF